The next 13 T cell receptor beta chains were all read from a single sample in a study of OX40 agonist ivuxolimab in advanced cancers. Sequenced by immunoSEQ multiplex PCR; TCRdb stores in-frame clones only, minus some. Among 40,000 or so clones, more than 75% were seen once, and the ten largest hold 0.38%. Sample: CD4+ or CD8+ T cells sorted from blood, taken in a trial of the OX40 agonist ivuxolimab. These receptors were taken from an adult with an advanced solid tumor such as melanoma, head and neck, liver or kidney cancer.

CDR3 region: CASSREYEQYF. The CDR3, as DNA: TGTGCCAGCAGCAGGGAGTACGAGCAGTACTTC. The chain has TRBV6-6 and TRBJ2-7, with D perhaps TRBD1 or TRBD2 (5 bases each). The V end lost 6 bases, the J end lost 4 bases, and 7 bases lay between the germline ends. The CDR3 runs 11 residues. Looked up from germline, CDR1 is MNHNY and CDR2 is SVGAGI (reference sequence).

The chain joins TRBV4-2 to TRBJ1-5, with D uncertain. The CDR3 length is 16 residues. Germline CDR1 and CDR2: LGHNA and YNFKEQ. The V and J ends lost 0 bases and 7 bases respectively, with 16 bases between them. The CDR3 region is CASSQDPGSSGQPQHF. Written as DNA, the CDR3 is TGTGCCAGCAGCCAAGATCCCGGGTCATCAGGACAGCCCCAGCATTTT.

J is TRBJ2-3 and V is TRBV5-1, with 7 positions matching TRBD1. This CDR3 has 15 residues. J was trimmed by 0 bases and V by 2 bases; bases with no gene match: 3. In germline, CDR1 is SGHRS, CDR2 YFSETQ. The CDR3 DNA sequence: TGCGCCAGCAGCTTCAGGGGGTTTAGCACAGATACGCAGTATTTT. Its translation: CASSFRGFSTDTQYF.

The J gene is TRBJ1-5, the V gene TRBV19; D perhaps matches TRBD1 (5 bases). The V gene lost 2 bases and the J gene lost 1 base, with 9 bases spanning the gap. Germline CDR1 LNHDA, CDR2 SQIVND (reference sequence). This CDR3 has 15 residues. CDR3: CASSIYAGSNQPQHF. The DNA for the CDR3 is TGTGCCAGTAGTATATATGCAGGGAGCAATCAGCCCCAGCATTTT.

The chain joins TRBV28 to TRBJ2-3; D unclear. CDR3 size: 14 residues. From germline, CDR1 is MDHEN and CDR2 SYDVKM. V was clipped by 6 bases and J by 0 bases, with 10 bases between them. CDR3 DNA: TGTGCCAGCAGGACGGTAAAAAGCACAGATACGCAGTATTTT. It encodes CASRTVKSTDTQYF.

The chain combines TRBV19 with TRBJ1-1, with 7 bases matching TRBD1. The V gene end was trimmed by 8 bases and the J gene end by 7 bases; junction bases not matched to a gene: 7. Germline V gene data show CDR1 as LNHDA and CDR2 as SQIVND (reference sequence). The CDR3 totals 12 residues. The DNA of the CDR3 is TGTGCCAGTCGGACGAGGGACAGTGAAGCTTTCTTT. Its protein is CASRTRDSEAFF.

V gene TRBV2 combines with J gene TRBJ1-2, with D unresolved. The CDR3 sequence is 11 residues long. With 4 bases removed from V and 5 bases from J, the gap between germline ends came to 5 bases. The germline CDR1 and CDR2 sequences are SNHLY and FYNNEI. The CDR3 protein is CASSVVYGYTF. Here the CDR3 DNA reads TGTGCCAGCAGTGTTGTTTATGGCTACACCTTC.

V is TRBV6-6 and J is TRBJ2-3, with TRBD1 matching 9 bases. Trimming took 6 bases from V and 3 from J; bases not matched to a gene: 10. CDR3 length equals 16 residues. The germline V gene encodes CDR1 MNHNY and CDR2 SVGAGI (reference sequence). CDR3 coding DNA: TGTGCCAGCAGCCGACCGGGACAGGGTGAGACAGATACGCAGTATTTT. It encodes CASSRPGQGETDTQYF.

The V gene is TRBV21-1, the J gene TRBJ2-5; the D call TRBD2 from the table was never checked on the DNA. TRBV21-1 is listed as a pseudogene. The length of the CDR3 is 14 residues. CDR3 in DNA: TGTGCCAGCAAGGCCGAGGCTGCGAAAGAGACCCAGTACTTC. As protein: CASKAEAAKETQYF.

This clone was counted only a few times. The gene calls are TRBV5-6 and TRBJ1-2, with 10 bases fitting TRBD1. Germline assignment: CDR1 SGHDT and CDR2 YYEEEE. The CDR3 sequence is 13 residues long. V was pared by 6 bases and J by 7 bases, with 6 bases of the junction left unmatched. The CDR3 reads CASTWDRGFGYTF. The CDR3 DNA sequence: TGTGCCAGCACCTGGGACAGGGGTTTTGGCTACACCTTC. Full variable domain (outside the CDR3, taken from reference TRBV5-6 and TRBJ1-2): DAGVTQSPTHLIKTRGQQVTLRCSPKSGHDTVSWYQQALGQGPQFIFQYYEEEERQRGNFPDRFSGHQFPNYSSELNVNALLLGDSALYLCASTWDRGFGYTFGSGTRLTVV.

The chain uses TRBV7-9 and TRBJ2-3, with TRBD2 matching 10 bases. The length of the CDR3 is 14 residues. V lost 5 bases and J lost 4; bases outside the gene matches: 3. Germline CDR1 and CDR2: SEHNR and FQNEAQ (reference sequence). The CDR3 DNA is TGTGCCAGCAGCAACCTAGCGGGAGCAGATACGCAGTATTTT. It encodes CASSNLAGADTQYF.

This clone has only one observation. This chain joins TRBV6-5 and TRBJ2-1; no clear D gene. Germline CDR1 reads MNHEY; CDR2 reads SVGAGI. The CDR3 loop spans 11 amino acids. V was trimmed by 4 bases and J by 12 bases, leaving 10 bases between them. The CDR3 loop reads CASSSLRAQFF. In DNA form, the CDR3 reads TGTGCCAGCAGTTCCCTCCGTGCGCAGTTCTTC.

The chain combines TRBV30 with TRBJ1-1; D is undetermined. Germline values: CDR1 GTSNPN, CDR2 SVGIG (reference sequence). The CDR3 consists of 12 residues. V was cut by 5 bases and J by 0 bases, with 7 bases left in between. CDR3 residues: CAWGGMNTEAFF. CDR3 bases: TGTGCCTGGGGAGGGATGAACACTGAAGCTTTCTTT.